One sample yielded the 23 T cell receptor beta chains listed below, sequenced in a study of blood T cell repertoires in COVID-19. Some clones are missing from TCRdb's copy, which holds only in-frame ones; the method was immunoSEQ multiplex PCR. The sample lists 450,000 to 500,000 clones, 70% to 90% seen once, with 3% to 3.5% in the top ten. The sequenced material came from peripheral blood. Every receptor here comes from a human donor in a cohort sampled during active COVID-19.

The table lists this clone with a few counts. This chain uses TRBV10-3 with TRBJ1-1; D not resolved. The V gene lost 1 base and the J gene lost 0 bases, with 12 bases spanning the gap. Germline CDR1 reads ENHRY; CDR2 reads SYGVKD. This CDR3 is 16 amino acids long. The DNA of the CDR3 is TGTGCCATCAGTGAGTTTGCGGCTCCCATGAACACTGAAGCTTTCTTT. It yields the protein CAISEFAAPMNTEAFF.

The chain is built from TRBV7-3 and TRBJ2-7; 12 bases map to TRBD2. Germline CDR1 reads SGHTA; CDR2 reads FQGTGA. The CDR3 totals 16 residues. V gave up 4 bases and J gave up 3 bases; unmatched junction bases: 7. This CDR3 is CASSSRTSGTGYEQYF. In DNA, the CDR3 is TGTGCCAGCAGCTCTCGGACTAGCGGGACTGGCTACGAGCAGTACTTC.

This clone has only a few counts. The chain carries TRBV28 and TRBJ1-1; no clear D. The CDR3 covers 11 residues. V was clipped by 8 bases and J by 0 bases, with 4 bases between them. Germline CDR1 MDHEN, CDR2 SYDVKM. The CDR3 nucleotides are TGTGCCAGCGAGATGAACACTGAAGCTTTCTTT. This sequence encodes CASEMNTEAFF. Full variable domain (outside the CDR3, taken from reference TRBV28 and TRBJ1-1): DVKVTQSSRYLVKRTGEKVFLECVQDMDHENMFWYRQDPGLGLRLIYFSYDVKMKEKGDIPEGYSVSREKKERFSLILESASTNQTSMYLCASEMNTEAFFGQGTRLTVV.

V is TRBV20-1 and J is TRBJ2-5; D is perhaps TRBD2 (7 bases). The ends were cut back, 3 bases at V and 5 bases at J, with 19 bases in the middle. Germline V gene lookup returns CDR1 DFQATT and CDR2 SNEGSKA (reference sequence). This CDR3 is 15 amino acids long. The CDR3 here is CSASLRGASGETQYF. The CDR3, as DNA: TGCAGTGCTAGTCTTCGGGGGGCATCAGGGGAGACCCAGTACTTC.

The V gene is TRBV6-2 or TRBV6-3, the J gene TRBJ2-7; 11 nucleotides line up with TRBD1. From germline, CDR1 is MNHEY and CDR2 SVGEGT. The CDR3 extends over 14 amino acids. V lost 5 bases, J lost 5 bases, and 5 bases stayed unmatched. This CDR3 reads CASSHRDRGNEQYF. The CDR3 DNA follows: TGTGCCAGCAGTCACCGGGACAGGGGGAACGAGCAGTACTTC.

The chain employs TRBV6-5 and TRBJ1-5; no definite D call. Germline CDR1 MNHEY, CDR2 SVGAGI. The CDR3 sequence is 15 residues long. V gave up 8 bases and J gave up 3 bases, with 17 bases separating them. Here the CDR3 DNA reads TGTGCCAGCCTTCTTCGGGTCGAAACCAATCAGCCCCAGCATTTT. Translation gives CASLLRVETNQPQHF.

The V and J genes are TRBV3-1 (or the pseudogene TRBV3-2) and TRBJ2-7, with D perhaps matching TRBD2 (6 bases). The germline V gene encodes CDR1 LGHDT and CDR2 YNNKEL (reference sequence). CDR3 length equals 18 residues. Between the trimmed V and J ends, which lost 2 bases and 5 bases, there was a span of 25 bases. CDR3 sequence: CASSQPGSNLWGVDEQYF. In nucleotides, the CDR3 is TGTGCCAGCAGCCAACCGGGATCAAACTTGTGGGGGGTGGACGAGCAGTACTTC.

The CDR3 coding sequence is TGTGCCAGTCGATCGGGAGCTAGCACAGATACGCAGTATTTT. This codes for CASRSGASTDTQYF. The chain joins TRBV10-3 to TRBJ2-3, with a possible D match to TRBD2 (6 bases). The germline gives CDR1 ENHRY, CDR2 SYGVKD. V was trimmed by 10 bases and J by 0 bases, leaving 14 bases between them. CDR3 length equals 14 residues.

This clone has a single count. The CDR3 here is CASSTSGNEQFF. The DNA of the CDR3 is TGTGCCAGCAGTACTAGCGGGAATGAGCAGTTCTTC. V and J are TRBV2 and TRBJ2-1, with 9 bases lining up with TRBD2. Germline CDR1 SNHLY, CDR2 FYNNEI. Trimming removed 5 bases from V and 7 bases from J; junction bases left unmatched: 0. The CDR3 extends over 12 amino acids.

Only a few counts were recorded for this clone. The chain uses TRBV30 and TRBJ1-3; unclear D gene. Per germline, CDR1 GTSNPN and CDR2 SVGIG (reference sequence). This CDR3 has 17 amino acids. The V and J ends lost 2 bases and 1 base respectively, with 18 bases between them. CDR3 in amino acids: CAWSLLSRFGSGNTIYF. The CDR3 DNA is TGTGCCTGGAGTCTTCTCTCCCGGTTTGGTTCTGGAAACACCATATATTTT.

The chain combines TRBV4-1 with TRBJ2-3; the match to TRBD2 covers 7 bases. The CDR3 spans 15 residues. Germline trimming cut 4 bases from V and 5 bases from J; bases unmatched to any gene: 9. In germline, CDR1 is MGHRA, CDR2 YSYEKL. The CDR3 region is CASSRTLAFRDTQYF. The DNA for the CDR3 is TGCGCCAGCAGCCGAACACTAGCGTTTAGAGATACGCAGTATTTT.

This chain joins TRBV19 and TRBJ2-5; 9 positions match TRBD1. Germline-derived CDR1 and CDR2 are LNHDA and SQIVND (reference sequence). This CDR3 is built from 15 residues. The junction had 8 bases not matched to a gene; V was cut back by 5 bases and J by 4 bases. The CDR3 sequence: CASSCYRGQLETQYF. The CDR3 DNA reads TGTGCCAGTAGTTGTTACAGGGGGCAGTTAGAGACCCAGTACTTC.

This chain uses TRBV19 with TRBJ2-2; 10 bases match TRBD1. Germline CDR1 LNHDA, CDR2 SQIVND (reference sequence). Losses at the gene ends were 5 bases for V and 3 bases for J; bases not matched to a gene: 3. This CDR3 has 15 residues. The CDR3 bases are TGTGCCAGTAGTTCCGGGACAGGGGACACCGGGGAGCTGTTTTTT. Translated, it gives CASSSGTGDTGELFF.

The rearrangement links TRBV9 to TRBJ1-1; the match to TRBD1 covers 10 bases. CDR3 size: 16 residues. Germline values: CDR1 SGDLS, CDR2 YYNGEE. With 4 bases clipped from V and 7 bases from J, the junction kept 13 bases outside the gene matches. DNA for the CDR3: TGTGCCAGCAGCTCAGGACCGGGACAGGGGAATGTTGAAGCTTTCTTT. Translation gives CASSSGPGQGNVEAFF. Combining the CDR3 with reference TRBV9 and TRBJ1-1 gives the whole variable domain DSGVTQTPKHLITATGQRVTLRCSPRSGDLSVYWYQQSLDQGLQFLIQYYNGEERAKGNILERFSAQQFPDLHSELNLSSLELGDSALYFCASSSGPGQGNVEAFFGQGTRLTVV.

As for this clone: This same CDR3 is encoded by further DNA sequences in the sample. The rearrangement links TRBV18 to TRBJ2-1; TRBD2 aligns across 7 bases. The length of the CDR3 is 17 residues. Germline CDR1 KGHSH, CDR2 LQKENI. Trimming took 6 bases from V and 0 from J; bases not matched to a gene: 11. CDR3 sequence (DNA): TGTGCCAGCTCCCCAAGGACTAGTGGGAGCTCCTACAATGAGCAGTTCTTC. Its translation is CASSPRTSGSSYNEQFF.

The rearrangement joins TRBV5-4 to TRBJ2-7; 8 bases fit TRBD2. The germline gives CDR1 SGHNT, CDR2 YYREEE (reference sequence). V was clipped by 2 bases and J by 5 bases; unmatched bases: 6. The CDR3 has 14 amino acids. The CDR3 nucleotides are TGTGCCAGCAGCTTTGGCGGGAGGTCCGACGAGCAGTACTTC. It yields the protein CASSFGGRSDEQYF.

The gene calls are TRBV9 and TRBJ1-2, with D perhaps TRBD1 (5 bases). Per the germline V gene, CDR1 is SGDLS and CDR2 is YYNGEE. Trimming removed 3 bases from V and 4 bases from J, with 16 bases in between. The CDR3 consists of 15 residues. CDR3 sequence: CASSASGTGSYGYTF. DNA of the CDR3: TGTGCCAGCAGCGCCTCCGGTACAGGATCCTATGGCTACACCTTC. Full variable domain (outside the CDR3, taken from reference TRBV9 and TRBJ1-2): DSGVTQTPKHLITATGQRVTLRCSPRSGDLSVYWYQQSLDQGLQFLIQYYNGEERAKGNILERFSAQQFPDLHSELNLSSLELGDSALYFCASSASGTGSYGYTFGSGTRLTVV.

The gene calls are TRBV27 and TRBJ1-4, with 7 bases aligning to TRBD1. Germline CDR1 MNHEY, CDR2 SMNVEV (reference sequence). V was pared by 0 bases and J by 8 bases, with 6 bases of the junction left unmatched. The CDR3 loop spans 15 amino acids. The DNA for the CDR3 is TGTGCCAGCAGTTTATCGGCAGGGGGATACGAAAAACTGTTTTTT. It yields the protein CASSLSAGGYEKLFF.

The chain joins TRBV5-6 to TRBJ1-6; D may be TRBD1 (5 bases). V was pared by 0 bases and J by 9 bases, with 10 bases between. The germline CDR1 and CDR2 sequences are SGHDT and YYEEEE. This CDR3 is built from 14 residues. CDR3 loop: CASSLGQGSSPLHF. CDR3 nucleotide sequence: TGTGCCAGCAGCTTGGGGCAGGGCAGTTCACCCCTCCACTTT. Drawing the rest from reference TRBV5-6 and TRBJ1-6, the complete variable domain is DAGVTQSPTHLIKTRGQQVTLRCSPKSGHDTVSWYQQALGQGPQFIFQYYEEEERQRGNFPDRFSGHQFPNYSSELNVNALLLGDSALYLCASSLGQGSSPLHFGNGTRLTVT.

CDR3 residues: CASSSRTEADTQYF. For the CDR3, the DNA is TGTGCCAGCAGCTCACGGACAGAGGCAGATACGCAGTATTTT. This chain uses TRBV9 with TRBJ2-3; D possibly corresponds to TRBD1 (6 bases). This CDR3 is built from 14 residues. Germline V gives CDR1 SGDLS, CDR2 YYNGEE. The V gene lost 4 bases and the J gene lost 4 bases, with 13 bases spanning the gap.

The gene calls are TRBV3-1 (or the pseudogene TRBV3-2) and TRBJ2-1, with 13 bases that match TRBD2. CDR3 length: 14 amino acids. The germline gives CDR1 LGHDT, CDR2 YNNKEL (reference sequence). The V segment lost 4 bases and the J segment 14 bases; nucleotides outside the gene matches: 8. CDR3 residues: CASSRNGLAGVEFF. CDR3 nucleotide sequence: TGTGCCAGCAGCCGAAACGGACTAGCGGGAGTCGAGTTCTTC.

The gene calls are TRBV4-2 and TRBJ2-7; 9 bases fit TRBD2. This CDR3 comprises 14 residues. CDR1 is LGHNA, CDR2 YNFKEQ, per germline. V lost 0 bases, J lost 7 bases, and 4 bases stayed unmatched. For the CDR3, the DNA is TGTGCCAGCAGCCAAGATCCTAGCGGGACAGAGCAGTACTTC. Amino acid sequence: CASSQDPSGTEQYF.

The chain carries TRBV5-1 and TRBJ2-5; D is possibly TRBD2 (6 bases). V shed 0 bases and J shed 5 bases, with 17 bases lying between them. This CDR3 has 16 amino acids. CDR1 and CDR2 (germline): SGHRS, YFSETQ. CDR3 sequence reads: CASSLGGSGWGETQYF. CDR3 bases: TGCGCCAGCAGCTTGGGAGGTAGCGGATGGGGGGAGACCCAGTACTTC.